These 10 T cell receptor beta chains came from one sample sequenced in a study of patients and donors after allogeneic stem cell transplantation. TCRdb processed the RT-PCR reads anew with MiXCR; each CDR3 protein has one entry. Altogether a few hundred thousand distinct CDR3 sequences are present, roughly an eighth being singletons, with the ten largest covering 11%. Material for sequencing was blood, either unsorted or a sorted T cell fraction (not recorded which). The receptors stem from a human donor who was either an allogeneic HSCT recipient or a stem cell or donor lymphocyte infusion donor (not recorded which). It is not recorded whose cells these are; they may come from a transplant donor.

The chain recombines TRBV6-2 or TRBV6-3 with TRBJ1-2; D is ambiguous. V was cut by 6 bases and J by 0 bases, with 8 bases left in between. CDR1 is MNHEY and CDR2 is SVGEGT in the germline V gene. The CDR3 covers 13 residues. The CDR3 nucleotides read TGTGCCAGCAGCGCTACAACTAACTATGGCTACACCTTC. Amino acids: CASSATTNYGYTF.

This clonotype was detected only a few times. This sequence joins TRBV6-5 and TRBJ1-1; D is ambiguous. The CDR3 spans 12 residues. Trimming shortened V by 6 bases and J by 11 bases, and 16 bases separated the two germline ends. The germline gives CDR1 MNHEY, CDR2 SVGAGI. This chain's CDR3 is CASSPRYGGAFF. Written as DNA, the CDR3 is TGTGCCAGCAGCCCCCGTTATGGTGGTGCTTTCTTT.

This clonotype was recorded many times. V gene TRBV7-4 combines with J gene TRBJ2-4, with no clear D. Trimming took off 3 bases at V and 0 bases at J, with 18 bases between the two ends. Germline CDR1 is SGHVT and CDR2 is SQSDAQ. The CDR3 is made up of 18 amino acids. In DNA form, the CDR3 reads TGTGCCAGCAGCTTTCCCCCCCGTCAGCCGATAGCCAAAAACATTCAGTACTTC. Amino acid sequence: CASSFPPRQPIAKNIQYF.

This clonotype appeared many times. This sequence joins TRBV24-1 and TRBJ1-1; possibly TRBD1 for D (5 bases). In germline, CDR1 is KGHDR, CDR2 SFDVKD. V lost 4 bases to trimming and J lost 10 bases, with 15 bases between them. CDR3 length equals 13 residues. Here the CDR3 reads CATSERGPGGAFF. The CDR3 DNA reads as TGTGCCACCAGTGAAAGGGGACCCGGCGGAGCTTTCTTT.

There are a few counts of this clonotype. The chain is built from TRBV19 and TRBJ2-3; 8 nucleotides line up with TRBD2. Per germline, CDR1 LNHDA and CDR2 SQIVND (reference sequence). Trimming took 5 bases from V and 2 from J; bases not matched to a gene: 12. This CDR3 is 17 amino acids long. The CDR3 sequence is CASSLSTGTRFTDTQYF. The CDR3 coding sequence is TGTGCCAGTAGTCTGAGCACCGGGACTAGGTTCACAGATACGCAGTATTTT.

V usage is TRBV6-6 and J usage is TRBJ1-5; D gene ambiguous. CDR1 MNHNY and CDR2 SVGAGI come from the germline V gene (reference sequence). This CDR3 has 13 residues. Trimming cost V 7 bases and J 5 bases, with 12 bases left between them. This CDR3 is CASTARSDQPQHF. The CDR3, as DNA: TGTGCCAGCACCGCGCGGTCCGATCAGCCCCAGCATTTT.

The chain joins TRBV2 to TRBJ1-1; a possible D gene is TRBD1 (5 bases). This CDR3 comprises 14 residues. Between the trimmed V and J ends, which lost 3 bases and 7 bases, there was a span of 15 bases. CDR1 is SNHLY and CDR2 is FYNNEI in the germline V gene. The CDR3 DNA is TGTGCCAGCAGTGACAGGGCCTGGAGAGGTGAAGCTTTCTTT. Its translation: CASSDRAWRGEAFF.

Many counts were recorded for this clonotype. The rearrangement links TRBV12-3 or TRBV12-4 to TRBJ1-2; D is unclear. The CDR3 sequence is 13 residues long. Trimming stripped 6 bases from V and 5 bases from J, with 13 bases between. CDR3 region: CASSPQTVYGYTF. The CDR3 DNA reads as TGTGCCAGCAGCCCTCAGACGGTTTATGGCTACACCTTC.

The table lists this clonotype with many counts. V is TRBV4-3 and J is TRBJ1-5; 8 bases are a match to TRBD1. Trimming removed 1 base from V and 6 bases from J; junction bases left unmatched: 5. The germline gives CDR1 LGHNA, CDR2 YSLEER. This CDR3 region has 15 residues. The CDR3 nucleotides read TGCGCCAGCAGCCAAGTGGCAGGGGGCAGTCAGCCCCAGCATTTT. It encodes CASSQVAGGSQPQHF.

J is TRBJ2-5 and V is TRBV20-1, with D perhaps assigned TRBD1 or TRBD2 (5 bases each). The CDR3 sequence is 13 residues long. The V gene's germline CDR1 is DFQATT and CDR2 SNEGSKA (reference sequence). Trimming stripped 2 bases from V and 4 bases from J, with 11 bases between. CDR3 nucleotide sequence: TGCAGTGCTAGACGGGCAGGGACAGAGACCCAGTACTTC. Its translation is CSARRAGTETQYF.